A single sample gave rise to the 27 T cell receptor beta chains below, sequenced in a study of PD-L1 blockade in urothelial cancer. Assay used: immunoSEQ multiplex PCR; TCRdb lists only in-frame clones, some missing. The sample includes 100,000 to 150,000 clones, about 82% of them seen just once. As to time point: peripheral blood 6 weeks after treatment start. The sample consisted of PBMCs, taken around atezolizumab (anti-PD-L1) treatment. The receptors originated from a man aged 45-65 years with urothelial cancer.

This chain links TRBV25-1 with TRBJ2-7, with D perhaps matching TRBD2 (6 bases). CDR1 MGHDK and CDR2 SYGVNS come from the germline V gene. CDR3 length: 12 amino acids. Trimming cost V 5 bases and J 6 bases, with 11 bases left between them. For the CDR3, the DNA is TGTGCCAGCAGTCGGGGGACGATCGAGCAGTACTTC. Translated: CASSRGTIEQYF.

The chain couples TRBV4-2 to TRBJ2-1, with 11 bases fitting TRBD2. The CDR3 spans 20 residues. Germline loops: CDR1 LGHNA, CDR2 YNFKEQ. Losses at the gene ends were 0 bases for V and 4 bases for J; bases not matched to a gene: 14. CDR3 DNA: TGTGCCAGCAGCCAAGATAAGGTAGCGGGAGGGATGGTTGGGTACAATGAGCAGTTCTTC. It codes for CASSQDKVAGGMVGYNEQFF.

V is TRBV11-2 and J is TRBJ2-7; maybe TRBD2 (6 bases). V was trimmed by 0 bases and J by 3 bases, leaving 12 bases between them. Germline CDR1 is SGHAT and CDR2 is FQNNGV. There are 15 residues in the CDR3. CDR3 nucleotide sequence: TGTGCCAGCAGCTTAGAACTCGTGCGGGGCTACGAGCAGTACTTC. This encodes CASSLELVRGYEQYF. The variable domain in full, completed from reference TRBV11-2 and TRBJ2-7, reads EAGVAQSPRYKIIEKRQSVAFWCNPISGHATLYWYQQILGQGPKLLIQFQNNGVVDDSQLPKDRFSAERLKGVDSTLKIQPAKLEDSAVYLCASSLELVRGYEQYFGPGTRLTVT.

This chain's CDR3 is CASSLSSGGGDEQFF. In nucleotides, the CDR3 is TGCGCCAGCAGCTTGTCGTCAGGGGGCGGCGATGAGCAGTTCTTC. This chain connects TRBV5-1 to TRBJ2-1; 8 nucleotides line up with TRBD1. CDR1 is SGHRS and CDR2 is YFSETQ in the germline V gene. With 1 base clipped from V and 8 bases from J, the junction kept 8 bases outside the gene matches. This CDR3 is 15 amino acids long.

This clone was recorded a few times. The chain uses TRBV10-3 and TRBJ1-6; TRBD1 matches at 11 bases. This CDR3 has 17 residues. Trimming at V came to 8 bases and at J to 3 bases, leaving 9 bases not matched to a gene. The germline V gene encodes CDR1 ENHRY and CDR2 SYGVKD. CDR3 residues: CAIGGGTGGNYNSPLHF. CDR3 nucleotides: TGTGCCATCGGGGGCGGGACAGGGGGAAACTATAATTCACCCCTCCACTTT.

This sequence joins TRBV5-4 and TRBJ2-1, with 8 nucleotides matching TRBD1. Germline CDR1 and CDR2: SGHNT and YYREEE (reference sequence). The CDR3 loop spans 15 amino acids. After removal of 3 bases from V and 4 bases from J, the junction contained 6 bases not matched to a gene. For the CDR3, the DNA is TGTGCCAGCAGCTCCCTAGACAGGGGATACAATGAGCAGTTCTTC. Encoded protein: CASSSLDRGYNEQFF.

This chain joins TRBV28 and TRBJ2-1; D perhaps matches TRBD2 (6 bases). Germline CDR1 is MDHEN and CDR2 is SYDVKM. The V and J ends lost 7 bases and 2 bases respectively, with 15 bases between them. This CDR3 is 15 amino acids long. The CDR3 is CASIKAGLPYNEQFF. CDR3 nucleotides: TGTGCCAGCATCAAAGCGGGCCTCCCCTACAATGAGCAGTTCTTC.

CDR3 residues: CASRAGTSSYNEQFF. Here the CDR3 DNA reads TGTGCCAGCAGAGCCGGGACTAGCTCATACAATGAGCAGTTCTTC. The J gene is TRBJ2-1, the V gene TRBV7-3; TRBD2 matches at 9 bases. CDR1 is SGHTA and CDR2 is FQGTGA in the germline V gene. This CDR3 comprises 15 residues. With 6 bases clipped from V and 4 bases from J, the junction kept 7 bases outside the gene matches.

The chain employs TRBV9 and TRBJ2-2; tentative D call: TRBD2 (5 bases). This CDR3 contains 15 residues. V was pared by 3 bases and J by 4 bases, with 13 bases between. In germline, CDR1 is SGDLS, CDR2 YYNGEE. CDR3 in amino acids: CASSASIWGTGELFF. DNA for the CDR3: TGTGCCAGCAGCGCTAGCATTTGGGGCACCGGGGAGCTGTTTTTT.

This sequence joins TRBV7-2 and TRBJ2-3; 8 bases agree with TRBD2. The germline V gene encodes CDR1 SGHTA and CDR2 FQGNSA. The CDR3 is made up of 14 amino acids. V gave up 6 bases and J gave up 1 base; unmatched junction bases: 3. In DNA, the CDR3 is TGTGCCAGCAGGGCGGGGGGAGGCACAGATACGCAGTATTTT. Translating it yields CASRAGGGTDTQYF. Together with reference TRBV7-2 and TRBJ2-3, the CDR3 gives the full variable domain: GAGVSQSPSNKVTEKGKDVELRCDPISGHTALYWYRQSLGQGLEFLIYFQGNSAPDKSGLPSDRFSAERTGGSVSTLTIQRTQQEDSAVYLCASRAGGGTDTQYFGPGTRLTVL.

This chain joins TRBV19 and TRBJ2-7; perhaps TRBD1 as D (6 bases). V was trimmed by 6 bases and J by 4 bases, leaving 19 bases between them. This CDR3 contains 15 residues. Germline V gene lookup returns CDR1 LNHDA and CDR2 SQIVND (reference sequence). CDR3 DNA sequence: TGTGCCAGTAGCCCCCGGGACCCAGGGGAGTACGAGCAGTACTTC. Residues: CASSPRDPGEYEQYF.

CDR3 region: CASRPGTGTEKLFF. The CDR3 nucleotides read TGTGCCAGCAGACCCGGGACAGGAACTGAAAAACTGTTTTTT. The chain uses TRBV7-9 and TRBJ1-4; TRBD1 matches at 8 bases. Germline CDR1 is SEHNR and CDR2 is FQNEAQ (reference sequence). This CDR3 comprises 14 residues. V was clipped by 6 bases and J by 7 bases; unmatched bases: 7.

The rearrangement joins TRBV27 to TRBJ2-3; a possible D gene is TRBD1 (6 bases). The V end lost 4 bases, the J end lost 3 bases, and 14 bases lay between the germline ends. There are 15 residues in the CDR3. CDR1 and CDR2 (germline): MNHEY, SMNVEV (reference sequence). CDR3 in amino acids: CASSSPGHSTDTQYF. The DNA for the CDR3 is TGTGCCAGCAGTTCACCGGGACATAGTACAGATACGCAGTATTTT.

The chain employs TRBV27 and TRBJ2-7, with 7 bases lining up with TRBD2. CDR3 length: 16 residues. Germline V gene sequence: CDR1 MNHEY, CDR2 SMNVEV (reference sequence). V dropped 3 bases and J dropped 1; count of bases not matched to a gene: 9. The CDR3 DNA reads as TGTGCCAGCAGTTTTCGTGGGGGGGGAACATCCTACGAGCAGTACTTC. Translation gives CASSFRGGGTSYEQYF.

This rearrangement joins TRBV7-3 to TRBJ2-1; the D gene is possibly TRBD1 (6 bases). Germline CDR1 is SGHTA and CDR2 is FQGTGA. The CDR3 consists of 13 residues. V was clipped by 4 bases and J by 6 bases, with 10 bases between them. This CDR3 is CASSSLTGNEQFF. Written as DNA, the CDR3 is TGTGCCAGCAGCTCATTGACAGGCAATGAGCAGTTCTTC. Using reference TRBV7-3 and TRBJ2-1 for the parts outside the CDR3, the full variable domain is GAGVSQTPSNKVTEKGKYVELRCDPISGHTALYWYRQSLGQGPEFLIYFQGTGAADDSGLPNDRFFAVRPEGSVSTLKIQRTERGDSAVYLCASSSLTGNEQFFGPGTRLTVL.

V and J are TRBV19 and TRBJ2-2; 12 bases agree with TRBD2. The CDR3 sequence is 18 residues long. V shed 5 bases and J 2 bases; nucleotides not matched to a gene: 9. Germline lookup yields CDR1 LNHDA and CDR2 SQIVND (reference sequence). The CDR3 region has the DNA TGTGCCAGTAGTGGGGGGGGACTAGCGGGCATTAACACCGGGGAGCTGTTTTTT. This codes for CASSGGGLAGINTGELFF.

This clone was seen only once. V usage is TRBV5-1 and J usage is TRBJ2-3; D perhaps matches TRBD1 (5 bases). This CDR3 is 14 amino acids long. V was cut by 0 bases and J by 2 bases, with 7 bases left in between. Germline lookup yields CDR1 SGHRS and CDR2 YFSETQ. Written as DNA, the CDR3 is TGCGCCAGCAGCTTGGGACAGACCACAGATACGCAGTATTTT. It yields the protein CASSLGQTTDTQYF.

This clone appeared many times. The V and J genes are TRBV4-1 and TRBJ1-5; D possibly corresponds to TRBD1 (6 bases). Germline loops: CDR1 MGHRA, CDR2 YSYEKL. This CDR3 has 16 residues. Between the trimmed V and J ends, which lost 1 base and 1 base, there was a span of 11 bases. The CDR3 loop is CASSQVLRGSNQPQHF. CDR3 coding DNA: TGCGCCAGCAGCCAAGTCCTTAGGGGGAGCAATCAGCCCCAGCATTTT.

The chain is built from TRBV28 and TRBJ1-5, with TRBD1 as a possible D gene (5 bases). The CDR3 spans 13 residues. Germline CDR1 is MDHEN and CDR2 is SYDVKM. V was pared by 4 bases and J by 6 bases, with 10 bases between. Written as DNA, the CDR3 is TGTGCCAGCAGTTGGCAGGGAGGTCAGCCCCAGCATTTT. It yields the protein CASSWQGGQPQHF.

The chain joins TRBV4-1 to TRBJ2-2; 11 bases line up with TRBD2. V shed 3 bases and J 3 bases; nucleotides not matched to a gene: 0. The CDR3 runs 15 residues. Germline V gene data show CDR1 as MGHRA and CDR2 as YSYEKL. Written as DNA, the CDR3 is TGCGCCAGCAGCCAGGGACTAGCGGACACCGGGGAGCTGTTTTTT. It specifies CASSQGLADTGELFF.

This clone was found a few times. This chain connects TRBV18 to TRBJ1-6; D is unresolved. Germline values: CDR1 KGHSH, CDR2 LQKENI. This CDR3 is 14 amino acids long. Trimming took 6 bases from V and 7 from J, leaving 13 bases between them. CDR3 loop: CASSRMTGNSPLHF. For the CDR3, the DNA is TGTGCCAGCTCCCGAATGACGGGGAATTCACCCCTCCACTTT.

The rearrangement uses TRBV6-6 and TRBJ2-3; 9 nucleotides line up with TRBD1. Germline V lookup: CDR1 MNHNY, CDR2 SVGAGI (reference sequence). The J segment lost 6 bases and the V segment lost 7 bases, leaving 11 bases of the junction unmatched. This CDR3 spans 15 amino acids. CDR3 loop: CASTPRDREGDTQYF. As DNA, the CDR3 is TGTGCCAGCACCCCCCGGGACAGGGAGGGTGATACGCAGTATTTT.

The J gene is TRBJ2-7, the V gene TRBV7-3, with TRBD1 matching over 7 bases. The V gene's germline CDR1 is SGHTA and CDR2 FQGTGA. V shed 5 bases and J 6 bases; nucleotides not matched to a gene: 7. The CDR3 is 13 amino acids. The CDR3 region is CASSPDRDSEQYF. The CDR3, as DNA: TGTGCCAGCAGCCCCGACAGGGATAGCGAGCAGTACTTC.

The CDR3 region has the DNA TGTGCCAGCAGCCACGACAGGGTTTCCTACGAGCAGTACTTC. It yields the protein CASSHDRVSYEQYF. V usage is TRBV13 and J usage is TRBJ2-7, with 7 bases fitting TRBD1. The V and J ends lost 5 bases and 1 base, in that order; junction bases with no gene match: 5. CDR1 PRHDT and CDR2 FYEKMQ come from the germline V gene (reference sequence). The CDR3 is 14 residues long.

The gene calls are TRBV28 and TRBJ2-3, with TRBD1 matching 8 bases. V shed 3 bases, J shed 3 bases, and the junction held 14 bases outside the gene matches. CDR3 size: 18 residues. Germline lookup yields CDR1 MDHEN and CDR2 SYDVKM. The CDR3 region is CASSFRGWQGAGTDTQYF. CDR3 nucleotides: TGTGCCAGCAGTTTTCGTGGCTGGCAGGGGGCCGGGACAGATACGCAGTATTTT.

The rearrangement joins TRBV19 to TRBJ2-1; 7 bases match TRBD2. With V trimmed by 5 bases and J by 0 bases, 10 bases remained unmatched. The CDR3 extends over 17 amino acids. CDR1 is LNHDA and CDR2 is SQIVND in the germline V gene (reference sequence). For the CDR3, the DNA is TGTGCCAGTAGTCCCGGGGTAGCGGGTTACTCCTACAATGAGCAGTTCTTC. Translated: CASSPGVAGYSYNEQFF.

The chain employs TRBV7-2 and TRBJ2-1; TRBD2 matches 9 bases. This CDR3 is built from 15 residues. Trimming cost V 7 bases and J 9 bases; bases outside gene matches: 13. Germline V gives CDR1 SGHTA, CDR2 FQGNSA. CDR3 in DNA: TGTGCCAGCACCAGGCAGGTAGCGGGAGCCTCTGAGCAGTTCTTC. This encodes CASTRQVAGASEQFF.